The sequence of this T cell receptor beta chain was determined in a study of blood T cell repertoires in COVID-19. In the source study's methods: Scientists estimated how many nucleated cells there were by amplifying reference gene primers. Profiling relied on immunoSEQ multiplex PCR, and the TCRdb table lists in-frame clones only, not all of them. V and J calls and clone size come straight from that table; D and trimming were deduced from the DNA. The sample lists 210,000 or so clones; around 79% were seen once. The CDR3 has 16 amino acids. Germline V gene sequence: CDR1 MNHNS, CDR2 SASEGT. V was clipped by 2 bases and J by 3 bases; unmatched bases: 6.

The clonotype was recovered from a man between 50 and 59 years old who had recovered from COVID-19. What was sequenced was peripheral blood. The chain joins TRBV6-1 to TRBJ2-1; 8 bases match TRBD1. CDR3 DNA sequence: TGTGCCAGCAGTGAATATTTGACAGGGGACTACAATGAGCAGTTCTTC. Protein sequence: CASSEYLTGDYNEQFF.